These T cell receptor beta chains were read from a single sample in a study of cytomegalovirus exposure and HLA in healthy donors. Assay: immunoSEQ multiplex PCR; the TCRdb copy retains only in-frame clones and omits some. In the table there are some 100,000 clones, 84% of which are singletons. Sequencing was performed on PBMCs. The origin of the receptors is a woman in her late teens or twenties in good health and CMV-seronegative. Both conserved end residues are trimmed from each CDR3. The size field is filled for only some rows; it gives once, few, many or a size class.

J | size | V | CDR3
TRBJ2-7 | NA | TRBV6-1 | ASFRGEQY
TRBJ1-1 | NA | TRBV5-1 | ASSLRTGSKLTEAF
TRBJ2-5 | NA | TRBV7-9 | ASSFWGRETQY
TRBJ2-7 | once | TRBV28 | ASSPTDRASYEQY
TRBJ2-3 | NA | TRBV6-4 | ASSAAGDTDTQY
TRBJ2-1 | NA | TRBV9 | ASSAGLAGRRGWDEQF
TRBJ1-2 | NA | TRBV4-1 | ASSPLGAGRHYGYT
TRBJ2-5 | NA | TRBV9 | ASSVALGGLGGETQY
TRBJ2-1 | NA | TRBV28 | ASSLSGRGHNEQF
TRBJ2-3 | NA | TRBV28 | ASSFKRGGTDTQY
TRBJ1-4 | NA | TRBV6-5 | ASSSSGTDEKLF
TRBJ2-1 | few | TRBV13 | ASSLNYPSSYNEQF
TRBJ2-2 | NA | TRBV14 | ASSRGVSGVNTGELF
TRBJ2-7 | NA | TRBV7-6 | ASSLGLAGYEQY
TRBJ2-1 | NA | TRBV29-1 | SVDGVAGSYNEQF
TRBJ1-1 | NA | TRBV30 | AWSVPTEAF
NA | NA | TRBV29-1 | SVAGLGDEQY
NA | NA | TRBV7-9 | ASSLDRGYEQY
TRBJ2-3 | few | TRBV6-1 | ASSESPSGGGTDTQY
TRBJ1-2 | NA | TRBV21-1 | ASSMDGTGNGGGYT
TRBJ2-7 | NA | TRBV7-9 | ASGPGYEQY
TRBJ2-2 | few | TRBV5-5 | ASSLGPRNTGELF
TRBJ2-3 | NA | TRBV6-4 | ASSDTASGGTDTQY
TRBJ1-2 | NA | TRBV5-1 | ASSLGTANYGYT
TRBJ1-3 | few | TRBV4-3 | ASSQDQFTTGNTIY
TRBJ1-4 | NA | TRBV6-5 | ASGKQGGVDEKLF
TRBJ2-3 | NA | TRBV7-9 | ASSLPGSGDTQY
TRBJ2-6 | NA | TRBV11-3 | ASSSDSSGANVLT
TRBJ1-4 | NA | TRBV13 | ASSFSAGEQF
TRBJ2-5 | NA | TRBV30 | AWSVNGGETQY
TRBJ2-1 | NA | TRBV7-6 | ASSLSISGTGRHEQF
TRBJ2-7 | NA | TRBV27 | ASRTGLEQY
TRBJ2-3 | NA | TRBV20-1 | SAPKRDTQY
TRBJ2-2 | NA | TRBV9 | ASSVARVTGELF
TRBJ1-2 | NA | TRBV6-1 | ASSGHNYGYT
TRBJ2-7 | NA | TRBV7-6 | ASSVDRTYEQY
TRBJ1-1 | few | TRBV28 | ASSPHTEAF
TRBJ1-1 | NA | TRBV30 | AWSYGQMNTEAF
TRBJ2-1 | NA | TRBV9 | ASSVEANNEQF
TRBJ2-7 | NA | TRBV5-1 | ASSLETSVIYEQY
TRBJ1-1 | NA | TRBV7-9 | SSSFTGREAF
TRBJ2-5 | NA | TRBV11-2 | ASSTGTSLFWETQY
TRBJ2-5 | once | TRBV5-4 | ASSSSPRPGSQETQY
TRBJ1-5 | NA | TRBV19 | ASRAYEGGVSNQPQH
TRBJ2-3 | once | TRBV7-9 | ASSLWEDTQY
TRBJ1-4 | NA | TRBV28 | ASSQFRDRGNEKLF
TRBJ2-4 | NA | TRBV21-1 | ASGDRANQNIQY
TRBJ2-7 | NA | TRBV18 | ASSNKGGAAYEQY
TRBJ2-2 | NA | TRBV2 | ASSNRGHTGELF
TRBJ2-4 | few | TRBV10-3 | AISDREPSSAKNIQY
TRBJ1-2 | NA | TRBV11-3 | ASSLDSRGYT
TRBJ2-3 | NA | TRBV28 | ASSSGLAGTRADTQY
TRBJ1-2 | NA | TRBV7-8 | ASSLVRADRGTHGYT
TRBJ1-2 | once | TRBV21-1 | ASSNSIRGKVNYGYT
TRBJ1-2 | NA | TRBV19 | ASGTDFLSGYT